These 24 T cell receptor beta chains came from one sample sequenced in a study of identical twins. TCRdb fed the 5' RACE reads into MiXCR, producing one record per CDR3 protein. This repertoire shows hundreds of thousands of distinct CDR3 sequences, 8.6% found once; its top ten account for 0.98%. In addition, the sample was reused for a study of yellow fever vaccine responses in identical twins.

The sample comprised PBMCs. These receptors all stem from a woman between 18 and 29 years old in good health.

This clonotype was detected only a few times. The rearrangement joins TRBV12-3 or TRBV12-4 to TRBJ2-7; D may match TRBD1 or TRBD2 (7 bases each). The CDR3 is 16 amino acids. The ends were cut back, 5 bases at V and 2 bases at J, with 19 bases in the middle. The CDR3 loop reads CASSPRGGTGAYEQYF. The CDR3 DNA follows: TGTGCCAGCAGTCCCAGGGGGGGGACGGGGGCCTACGAGCAGTACTTC.

This clonotype came up many times. The gene calls are TRBV27 and TRBJ2-1; possible D gene TRBD2, 6 bases. Trimming cost V 2 bases and J 4 bases, with 12 bases left between them. The CDR3 has 15 residues. Germline values: CDR1 MNHEY, CDR2 SMNVEV (reference sequence). The CDR3 protein is CASSLVASDYNEQFF. The CDR3 bases are TGTGCCAGCAGTTTAGTGGCTAGCGATTACAATGAGCAGTTCTTC.

Here the CDR3 DNA reads TGTGCCAGCAGCCAAGTTGGGGCTAGCTGGCAGTATTTT. As protein: CASSQVGASWQYF. This rearrangement joins TRBV14 to TRBJ2-3; D could derive from TRBD1 or TRBD2 (5 bases each). The CDR3 spans 13 residues. Germline V gene lookup returns CDR1 SGHDN and CDR2 FVKESK. Trimming pared 1 base from V and 11 bases from J, leaving 13 bases between.

The chain combines TRBV2 with TRBJ1-1; perhaps TRBD1 as D (5 bases). V was cut by 8 bases and J by 1 base, with 17 bases left in between. This CDR3 is built from 15 residues. The germline V gene has CDR1 SNHLY and CDR2 FYNNEI. In nucleotides, the CDR3 is TGTGCCAGCGGAAAATCGGGACGGAGGAACACTGAAGCTTTCTTT. Protein: CASGKSGRRNTEAFF. The full variable domain, with the rest looked up from reference TRBV2 and TRBJ1-1, is EPEVTQTPSHQVTQMGQEVILRCVPISNHLYFYWYRQILGQKVEFLVSFYNNEISEKSEIFDDQFSVERPDGSNFTLKIRSTKLEDSAMYFCASGKSGRRNTEAFFGQGTRLTVV.

This clonotype appeared many times. CDR3 protein: CASSLKGQIVTGELFF. Written as DNA, the CDR3 is TGTGCCAGCAGTTTAAAGGGACAGATTGTAACCGGGGAGCTGTTTTTT. This chain joins TRBV12-3 or TRBV12-4 and TRBJ2-2; 7 bases line up with TRBD1. V was pared by 2 bases and J by 5 bases, with 8 bases of the junction left unmatched. CDR3 length: 16 residues.

This sequence joins TRBV7-9 and TRBJ1-2; TRBD1 agrees at 7 bases. V shed 5 bases and J 6 bases; nucleotides not matched to a gene: 12. CDR3 size: 15 residues. The V gene's germline CDR1 is SEHNR and CDR2 FQNEAQ (reference sequence). For the CDR3, the DNA is TGTGCCAGCAGCCTCCGGGACAGCAATTCGGATGGCTACACCTTC. Translating it yields CASSLRDSNSDGYTF. The whole variable domain, filled in from reference TRBV7-9 and TRBJ1-2, reads DTGVSQNPRHKITKRGQNVTFRCDPISEHNRLYWYRQTLGQGPEFLTYFQNEAQLEKSRLLSDRFSAERPKGSFSTLEIQRTEQGDSAMYLCASSLRDSNSDGYTFGSGTRLTVV.

This clonotype showed up many times. The chain carries TRBV7-2 and TRBJ2-5; 14 bases map to TRBD2. Losses at the gene ends were 5 bases for V and 5 bases for J; bases not matched to a gene: 7. Germline V gene sequence: CDR1 SGHTA, CDR2 FQGNSA. CDR3 length equals 16 residues. The CDR3 DNA is TGTGCCAGCAGCCCGGGGACTAGCGGGAGTGGGGAGACCCAGTACTTC. Translating gives CASSPGTSGSGETQYF. The whole variable domain, remainder taken from reference TRBV7-2 and TRBJ2-5, is GAGVSQSPSNKVTEKGKDVELRCDPISGHTALYWYRQSLGQGLEFLIYFQGNSAPDKSGLPSDRFSAERTGGSVSTLTIQRTQQEDSAVYLCASSPGTSGSGETQYFGPGTRLLVL.

In its sample, this clonotype was seen a few times. The rearrangement joins TRBV29-1 to TRBJ1-1; D is ambiguous. V gave up 3 bases and J gave up 5 bases, with 7 bases separating them. CDR1 SQVTM and CDR2 ANQGSEA come from the germline V gene. The CDR3 spans 11 residues. The CDR3 nucleotides are TGCAGCGTTGACGAAGGAACTGAAGCTTTCTTT. Its translation is CSVDEGTEAFF. Full variable domain (missing parts from reference TRBV29-1 and TRBJ1-1): SAVISQKPSRDICQRGTSLTIQCQVDSQVTMMFWYRQQPGQSLTLIATANQGSEATYESGFVIDKFPISRPNLTFSTLTVSNMSPEDSSIYLCSVDEGTEAFFGQGTRLTVV.

This clonotype has only a few counts. The chain joins TRBV5-7 to TRBJ2-6; the D is unclear. TRBV5-7 is identified as an open reading frame with a role that is uncertain. The V and J ends lost 5 bases and 0 bases respectively, with 15 bases between them. CDR3 length: 17 amino acids. The DNA of the CDR3 is TGTGCCAGCAGTCCGAACCCCTCGATCTCTGGGGCCAACGTCCTGACTTTC. Amino acids: CASSPNPSISGANVLTF.

This clonotype occurred a few times. The chain couples TRBV14 to TRBJ1-2; D unresolved. V was clipped by 0 bases and J by 11 bases, with 7 bases between them. The CDR3 is 11 residues long. Germline assignment: CDR1 SGHDN and CDR2 FVKESK. The CDR3 bases are TGTGCCAGCAGCCAAGACTTTTATTACACCTTC. Its translation: CASSQDFYYTF.

The V gene is TRBV5-1, the J gene TRBJ1-2; no reliable D call. Trimming shortened V by 0 bases and J by 4 bases, and 16 bases separated the two germline ends. The germline V gene has CDR1 SGHRS and CDR2 YFSETQ. The CDR3 contains 16 residues. The CDR3 here is CASSLATGSPIYGYTF. CDR3 DNA: TGCGCCAGCAGCTTGGCCACGGGGAGCCCGATCTATGGCTACACCTTC.

This sequence joins TRBV12-3 or TRBV12-4 and TRBJ1-2; D perhaps matches TRBD1 (5 bases). The V gene lost 7 bases and the J gene lost 2 bases, with 14 bases spanning the gap. The CDR3 extends over 14 amino acids. The CDR3 sequence is CASNPTGANYGYTF. The CDR3 DNA reads as TGTGCCAGCAACCCGACCGGGGCCAACTATGGCTACACCTTC.

This clonotype was detected only a few times. This chain uses TRBV12-3 or TRBV12-4 with TRBJ2-5; D is unresolved. Trimming shortened V by 3 bases and J by 4 bases, and 9 bases separated the two germline ends. The CDR3 length is 13 residues. The CDR3 is CASSFWIGETQYF. The CDR3 nucleotides are TGTGCCAGCAGTTTTTGGATTGGAGAGACCCAGTACTTC.

This clonotype turned up a few times. The DNA for the CDR3 is TGTGCCATCTCGTCTGGGGCTGGAGAGACCCAGTACTTC. Residues: CAISSGAGETQYF. This chain links TRBV10-3 with TRBJ2-5; a possible D gene is TRBD1 (5 bases). In germline, CDR1 is ENHRY, CDR2 SYGVKD. This CDR3 has 13 residues. V lost 8 bases to trimming and J lost 4 bases, with 14 bases between them.

This chain joins TRBV12-3 or TRBV12-4 and TRBJ2-1, with D perhaps TRBD2 (5 bases). This CDR3 is built from 14 residues. Trimming took off 2 bases at V and 5 bases at J, with 10 bases between the two ends. CDR3 bases: TGTGCCAGCAGTTTATCCGACGGGAACAATGAGCAGTTCTTC. This translates into CASSLSDGNNEQFF.

This clonotype was seen a few times. V gene TRBV7-2 combines with J gene TRBJ2-5; TRBD2 aligns across 7 bases. Germline CDR1 SGHTA, CDR2 FQGNSA. V was pared by 3 bases and J by 1 base, with 5 bases of the junction left unmatched. The CDR3 totals 15 residues. CDR3: CASSLDGGTQETQYF. CDR3 nucleotides: TGTGCCAGCAGCTTGGACGGGGGGACCCAAGAGACCCAGTACTTC.

The CDR3 DNA follows: TGTGCCAGCAGCGCCCGTGGACAGGGTAATGAGCAGTTCTTC. Encoded protein: CASSARGQGNEQFF. The J gene is TRBJ2-1, the V gene TRBV9, with 8 bases aligning to TRBD1. In germline, CDR1 is SGDLS, CDR2 YYNGEE. The CDR3 runs 14 residues. Germline trimming cut 3 bases from V and 7 bases from J; bases unmatched to any gene: 6.

This clonotype was counted between two and nine times. The chain is built from TRBV6-6 and TRBJ2-4; 7 bases match TRBD1. V was pared by 8 bases and J by 3 bases, with 4 bases of the junction left unmatched. The CDR3 runs 13 residues. The germline V gene has CDR1 MNHNY and CDR2 SVGAGI (reference sequence). In DNA form, the CDR3 reads TGTGCCAGCTATGACAGGGACAAAAACATTCAGTACTTC. Amino acids: CASYDRDKNIQYF.

This clonotype came up many times. CDR3 coding DNA: TGTGCCACCAGCAGGACTTTCAACACCGGGGAGCTGTTTTTT. Translation gives CATSRTFNTGELFF. This sequence joins TRBV15 and TRBJ2-2; D is uncertain. This CDR3 contains 14 residues. Germline V lookup: CDR1 LNHNV, CDR2 YYDKDF (reference sequence). V lost 3 bases and J lost 2, with 7 bases in between.

V is TRBV6-1 and J is TRBJ2-7; 7 bases are shared with TRBD1. The CDR3 runs 13 residues. Germline V lookup: CDR1 MNHNS, CDR2 SASEGT. Trimming at V came to 5 bases and at J to 3 bases, leaving 4 bases not matched to a gene. CDR3 sequence reads: CASSTTGVYEQYF. The CDR3 DNA reads as TGTGCCAGCAGTACCACAGGGGTCTACGAGCAGTACTTC.

The chain recombines TRBV7-9 with TRBJ2-3; D assignment may be TRBD1 or TRBD2 (6 bases each). The CDR3 extends over 15 amino acids. V lost 4 bases and J 7 bases, leaving 18 bases between the germline ends. The V gene's germline CDR1 is SEHNR and CDR2 FQNEAQ (reference sequence). CDR3 nucleotides: TGTGCCAGCAGCTCACCCCAAGGGGGGAGTAATACGCAGTATTTT. Translated, it gives CASSSPQGGSNTQYF.

Details on this clonotype: An end of the junction differs from the germline gene, which may be a read error. The CDR3 loop is CAISAFRGQGGSGANVPTF. As DNA, the CDR3 is TGTGCCATCAGCGCGTTTAGAGGACAGGGAGGCTCTGGGGCCAACGTCCCGACTTTC. J is TRBJ2-6 and V is TRBV12-3 or TRBV12-4, with TRBD1 matching 8 bases. This CDR3 has 19 amino acids.

V gene TRBV29-1 combines with J gene TRBJ2-7, with 12 bases that match TRBD1. Trimming removed 7 bases from V and 2 bases from J; junction bases left unmatched: 6. The germline V gene has CDR1 SQVTM and CDR2 ANQGSEA. The CDR3 length is 14 residues. CDR3: CSGDRGPLTYEQYF. CDR3 in DNA: TGCAGCGGGGACAGGGGGCCTCTTACCTACGAGCAGTACTTC.

The chain recombines TRBV7-9 with TRBJ2-7; D remains unclear. This CDR3 is built from 12 residues. Trimming took off 2 bases at V and 7 bases at J, with 9 bases between the two ends. Germline V gene sequence: CDR1 SEHNR, CDR2 FQNEAQ (reference sequence). The CDR3: CASSLSYTEQYF. CDR3 coding DNA: TGTGCCAGCAGCTTATCCTATACAGAGCAGTACTTC.